This section outlines one TCR beta chain sequence together with its context. This sample is drawn from a study of blood T cell repertoires in COVID-19. This CDR3 is built from 14 residues. Germline V gene data show CDR1 as ENHRY and CDR2 as SYGVKD. V was trimmed by 5 bases and J by 3 bases, leaving 13 bases between them. TCRdb's table, derived via immunoSEQ multiplex PCR, lists solely in-frame clones and lacks some. The sample holds 300,000 to 400,000 clones; roughly 87% are singletons and the top ten take approximately 0.93%. Sequencing was performed on PBMCs or T cells enriched from blood (not recorded which). This receptor was identified in a woman in her twenties or thirties who had recovered from COVID-19. The chain joins TRBV10-3 to TRBJ1-2; a possible D gene is TRBD1 (5 bases). DNA for the CDR3: TGTGCCATCAGTTTGACAGTCACTGACTATGGCTACACCTTC. It yields the protein CAISLTVTDYGYTF.